Each of the 10 T cell receptor beta chains below was sequenced from the same sample in a study of T-cell memory formation after mild COVID-19. One entry per CDR3 protein results from TCRdb running MiXCR on the 5' RACE reads. This table has under 50,000 distinct CDR3 sequences, 25% to 35% appearing once. Sequences were obtained from PBMCs or a T cell subset sorted from them (not recorded which). The receptor set was obtained from a man younger than 35 who had mild COVID-19 (a few samples of this study predate the infection). Cell type and time point are not known.

The chain couples TRBV15 to TRBJ2-2; TRBD1 matches at 8 bases. The CDR3 loop spans 15 amino acids. Losses at the gene ends were 4 bases for V and 4 bases for J; bases not matched to a gene: 5. The V gene's germline CDR1 is LNHNV and CDR2 YYDKDF (reference sequence). DNA of the CDR3: TGTGCCACCAGCAATACAGGGGGAAGCACCGGGGAGCTGTTTTTT. It codes for CATSNTGGSTGELFF.

This clonotype was recorded at least ten times. The chain employs TRBV20-1 and TRBJ2-3; D unclear. The CDR3 is 14 amino acids. With 4 bases removed from V and 4 bases from J, the gap between germline ends came to 15 bases. Looked up from germline, CDR1 is DFQATT and CDR2 is SNEGSKA (reference sequence). The CDR3 bases are TGCAGTGCTAATTGGCTAGGAATCCCAGATACGCAGTATTTT. This gives the protein CSANWLGIPDTQYF.

This clonotype has a handful of counts. V is TRBV15 and J is TRBJ1-5, with 9 bases fitting TRBD1. V was pared by 3 bases and J by 0 bases, with 0 bases of the junction left unmatched. This CDR3 spans 15 amino acids. Germline CDR1 and CDR2: LNHNV and YYDKDF (reference sequence). The CDR3, as DNA: TGTGCCACCAGCAGGGACAGGGGTAGCAATCAGCCCCAGCATTTT. Residues: CATSRDRGSNQPQHF. Combining the CDR3 with reference TRBV15 and TRBJ1-5 gives the whole variable domain DAMVIQNPRYQVTQFGKPVTLSCSQTLNHNVMYWYQQKSSQAPKLLFHYYDKDFNNEADTPDNFQSRRPNTSFCFLDIRSPGLGDTAMYLCATSRDRGSNQPQHFGDGTRLSIL.

The genes are TRBV4-3 and TRBJ2-7; D possibly corresponds to TRBD1 (6 bases). CDR1 LGHNA and CDR2 YSLEER come from the germline V gene. There are 13 residues in the CDR3. CDR3 DNA sequence: TGCGCCAGCAGCCAAGTTAGAGGTGGGACATTAGACGTC. Protein: CASSQVRGGTLDV.

The chain joins TRBV24-1 to TRBJ2-7, with D hard to call. The germline gives CDR1 KGHDR, CDR2 SFDVKD. V gave up 4 bases and J gave up 1 base, with 7 bases separating them. The CDR3 is 13 amino acids. Here the CDR3 reads CATSDTVSYEQYV. CDR3 bases: TGTGCCACCAGTGACACGGTGTCCTACGAGCAGTACGTC.

The chain links TRBV27 to TRBJ1-5; no reliable D call. The CDR3 consists of 14 residues. The V gene's germline CDR1 is MNHEY and CDR2 SMNVEV (reference sequence). V lost 3 bases and J 1 base, leaving 7 bases between the germline ends. This chain's CDR3 is CASSFLGSNQPQHF. The DNA of the CDR3 is TGTGCCAGCAGTTTCTTGGGGAGCAATCAGCCCCAGCATTTT.

This clonotype showed up just a few times. This sequence joins TRBV29-1 and TRBJ2-6, with 8 bases lining up with TRBD1. Germline assignment: CDR1 SQVTM and CDR2 ANQGSEA. The CDR3 extends over 16 amino acids. V shed 5 bases and J 3 bases; nucleotides not matched to a gene: 9. CDR3 coding DNA: TGCAGCGTTCTCTTCCAGGGGGCTGGTGGGGCCAACGTCCTGACTTTC. Its translation is CSVLFQGAGGANVLTF. Complete variable domain (other parts from reference TRBV29-1 and TRBJ2-6): SAVISQKPSRDICQRGTSLTIQCQVDSQVTMMFWYRQQPGQSLTLIATANQGSEATYESGFVIDKFPISRPNLTFSTLTVSNMSPEDSSIYLCSVLFQGAGGANVLTFGAGSRLTVL.

This chain links TRBV7-2 with TRBJ1-1; tentatively, D is TRBD1 (6 bases). The CDR3 runs 18 residues. Germline values: CDR1 SGHTA, CDR2 FQGNSA. The V gene lost 2 bases and the J gene lost 1 base, with 20 bases spanning the gap. Written as DNA, the CDR3 is TGTGCCAGCAGCTTAAGACCCCGACAGGTTCTTGGGAACACTGAAGCTTTCTTT. Its translation is CASSLRPRQVLGNTEAFF.

J is TRBJ1-2 and V is TRBV12-3 or TRBV12-4; unclear D gene. This CDR3 has 14 amino acids. V was pared by 5 bases and J by 3 bases, with 13 bases between. CDR3 nucleotides: TGTGCCAGCAGTGCAAAATGGGAGCACTATGGCTACACCTTC. Translation gives CASSAKWEHYGYTF.

This clonotype was seen only a few times. The CDR3 here is CASRVPNYGYTF. The CDR3 DNA is TGTGCCAGCAGAGTGCCCAACTATGGCTACACCTTC. The V call is TRBV5-5, the J call TRBJ1-2; D unclear. Deletions cut 5 bases from V and 2 bases from J, with 7 bases between. This CDR3 has 12 residues. CDR1 is SGHKS, CDR2 YYEKEE, per germline (reference sequence).